The clone carrying this T cell receptor (beta chain) was recorded only once. Assay used: immunoSEQ multiplex PCR; TCRdb lists only in-frame clones, some missing. Of hundreds of thousands of clones in the sample, roughly 91% were seen once. This sample is drawn from a study of blood T cell repertoires in COVID-19. The CDR3 has 14 amino acids. Trimming left V 5 bases short and J 5 bases short, with 12 bases between. Germline assignment: CDR1 SGHVS and CDR2 FNYEAQ. This TCR derives from a woman in her twenties or thirties with acute COVID-19. The V gene is TRBV7-6, the J gene TRBJ2-2, with D perhaps TRBD1 (5 bases). The sequenced sample consisted of PBMCs or T cells enriched from blood (not recorded which). The CDR3 bases are TGTGCCAGCAGCACCTTATCAGGGACCGGGGAGCTGTTTTTT. This gives the protein CASSTLSGTGELFF.